The 20 T cell receptor beta chains listed next were all sequenced from one sample in a study of blood T cell repertoires in COVID-19. This table comes from immunoSEQ multiplex PCR, and its TCRdb copy is limited to in-frame clones, with some not included. The table records roughly 180,000 clones, around 79% of them present only once. Material: PBMCs or T cells enriched from blood (not recorded which). The origin of the receptors is a man aged 50 or older who had recovered from COVID-19.

The chain couples TRBV28 to TRBJ2-6; 10 nucleotides align to TRBD1. The CDR3 runs 17 residues. With V trimmed by 2 bases and J by 4 bases, 5 bases remained unmatched. Germline lookup yields CDR1 MDHEN and CDR2 SYDVKM. The CDR3 loop is CASSLVGTGVGANVLTF. Written as DNA, the CDR3 is TGTGCCAGCAGTTTAGTGGGGACAGGGGTCGGGGCCAACGTCCTGACTTTC.

The V and J genes are TRBV28 and TRBJ1-2; D gene ambiguous. The CDR3 is made up of 14 amino acids. Germline CDR1 MDHEN, CDR2 SYDVKM. Trimming removed 3 bases from V and 3 bases from J, with 11 bases in between. The CDR3 loop is CASSLVQEDYGYTF. The CDR3 nucleotides are TGTGCCAGCAGTTTGGTGCAGGAGGACTATGGCTACACCTTC.

V usage is TRBV7-2 and J usage is TRBJ2-3; TRBD2 agrees at 10 bases. V gave up 5 bases and J gave up 5 bases; unmatched junction bases: 13. CDR3 length: 17 residues. Germline V gene sequence: CDR1 SGHTA, CDR2 FQGNSA. The CDR3 spells CASSLVGSGRAKDTQYF. CDR3 DNA sequence: TGTGCCAGCAGCCTGGTCGGGAGCGGGAGGGCCAAAGATACGCAGTATTTT.

The V and J genes are TRBV28 and TRBJ2-7, with a tentative D call TRBD2 (5 bases). The CDR3 covers 14 residues. Trimming pared 6 bases from V and 3 bases from J, leaving 15 bases between. Germline assignment: CDR1 MDHEN and CDR2 SYDVKM. The CDR3, as DNA: TGTGCCAGCAGCGGAGGTGGGATAAACTACGAGCAGTACTTC. Translated, it gives CASSGGGINYEQYF.

The rearrangement joins TRBV19 to TRBJ2-7, with D maybe TRBD1 (6 bases). Trimming took off 3 bases at V and 5 bases at J, with 11 bases between the two ends. This CDR3 region has 13 residues. Germline V gene lookup returns CDR1 LNHDA and CDR2 SQIVND (reference sequence). In DNA, the CDR3 is TGTGCCAGTAGTATTGTCAGGGGCGACGAGCAGTACTTC. Amino acids: CASSIVRGDEQYF.

The chain combines TRBV3-1 (or the pseudogene TRBV3-2) with TRBJ2-7; D possibly corresponds to TRBD2 (5 bases). The CDR3 consists of 15 residues. CDR1 and CDR2 (germline): LGHDT, YNNKEL (reference sequence). V gave up 0 bases and J gave up 2 bases, with 11 bases separating them. The CDR3 coding sequence is TGTGCCAGCAGCCAAGAAACCGGACTCCCCTACGAGCAGTACTTC. Translated: CASSQETGLPYEQYF.

V is TRBV5-1 and J is TRBJ1-1; maybe TRBD1 (6 bases). V was shortened by 3 bases and J by 1 base, with 10 bases between the two germline ends. In germline, CDR1 is SGHRS, CDR2 YFSETQ. CDR3 length equals 14 residues. CDR3 sequence reads: CASSSDRRNTEAFF. CDR3 sequence (DNA): TGCGCCAGCAGCTCTGACAGGCGGAACACTGAAGCTTTCTTT.

This chain uses TRBV19 with TRBJ2-5; 9 positions agree with TRBD1. V was pared by 6 bases and J by 5 bases, with 10 bases of the junction left unmatched. There are 15 residues in the CDR3. Germline-derived CDR1 and CDR2 are LNHDA and SQIVND (reference sequence). Here the CDR3 reads CASSETGTGWETQYF. The DNA for the CDR3 is TGTGCCAGTAGCGAGACCGGGACAGGGTGGGAGACCCAGTACTTC.

V gene TRBV20-1 combines with J gene TRBJ2-7; the match to TRBD1 covers 11 bases. Looked up from germline, CDR1 is DFQATT and CDR2 is SNEGSKA (reference sequence). This CDR3 contains 16 residues. After removal of 3 bases from V and 3 bases from J, the junction contained 10 bases not matched to a gene. The CDR3 nucleotides are TGCAGTGCTAGTGAAGGGACCGGGACAGGGGGCTACGAGCAGTACTTC. Protein sequence: CSASEGTGTGGYEQYF.

The rearrangement links TRBV19 to TRBJ1-5; tentative D call: TRBD1 (6 bases). Germline-derived CDR1 and CDR2 are LNHDA and SQIVND (reference sequence). The V gene lost 3 bases and the J gene lost 4 bases, with 13 bases spanning the gap. CDR3 length equals 15 residues. The CDR3 protein is CASSINGQLNQPQHF. In DNA, the CDR3 is TGTGCCAGTAGTATCAACGGACAGCTAAATCAGCCCCAGCATTTT.

The chain combines TRBV11-1 with TRBJ2-3; a possible D gene is TRBD1 (6 bases). The germline gives CDR1 SGHAT, CDR2 FQDESV (reference sequence). V was clipped by 2 bases and J by 3 bases, with 12 bases between them. CDR3 length equals 15 residues. CDR3 amino acids: CASSLWQGNTDTQYF. The CDR3 nucleotides read TGTGCCAGCAGCTTATGGCAGGGGAATACAGATACGCAGTATTTT. Variable domain in full (rest from reference TRBV11-1 and TRBJ2-3): EAEVAQSPRYKITEKSQAVAFWCDPISGHATLYWYRQILGQGPELLVQFQDESVVDDSQLPKDRFSAERLKGVDSTLKIQPAELGDSAMYLCASSLWQGNTDTQYFGPGTRLTVL.

The V gene is TRBV30, the J gene TRBJ2-2; 7 positions agree with TRBD1. This CDR3 has 14 residues. V lost 4 bases, J lost 3 bases, and 5 bases stayed unmatched. Germline V CDR1 and CDR2: GTSNPN, SVGIG (reference sequence). The CDR3 sequence is CAWNRDRHTGELFF. As DNA, the CDR3 is TGTGCCTGGAACCGGGACAGACACACCGGGGAGCTGTTTTTT.

This chain connects TRBV5-1 to TRBJ2-1; 7 positions match TRBD1. J was trimmed by 2 bases and V by 0 bases; bases with no gene match: 2. CDR3 length: 15 amino acids. Germline CDR1 and CDR2: SGHRS and YFSETQ. In nucleotides, the CDR3 is TGCGCCAGCAGCTTGGAGCAGGGGGCCTACAATGAGCAGTTCTTC. Its protein product is CASSLEQGAYNEQFF.

The CDR3 loop reads CATRSGQGALSYGYTF. CDR3 nucleotide sequence: TGTGCCACCCGTTCCGGACAGGGGGCGCTTTCCTATGGCTACACCTTC. The chain joins TRBV28 to TRBJ1-2; 11 bases line up with TRBD1. Germline CDR1 is MDHEN and CDR2 is SYDVKM. The CDR3 loop spans 16 amino acids. J lost 4 bases, V lost 10 bases, and 14 bases had no gene match.

This chain uses TRBV9 with TRBJ1-6, with D maybe TRBD1 (6 bases). Germline CDR1 and CDR2: SGDLS and YYNGEE. Trimming shortened V by 0 bases and J by 11 bases, and 9 bases separated the two germline ends. This CDR3 has 13 residues. The CDR3 DNA is TGTGCCAGCAGCGTAGGGGGGCTGGCACCCCTCCACTTT. Translated, it gives CASSVGGLAPLHF.

The chain combines TRBV19 with TRBJ2-2; tentative D call: TRBD2 (5 bases). CDR1 and CDR2 (germline): LNHDA, SQIVND (reference sequence). The CDR3 runs 15 residues. Trimming shortened V by 6 bases and J by 0 bases, and 11 bases separated the two germline ends. The CDR3 nucleotides read TGTGCCAGTAGAAATACTAGGGCGAACACCGGGGAGCTGTTTTTT. Translation: CASRNTRANTGELFF.

The V call is TRBV5-4, the J call TRBJ1-3; D not certain. Trimming pared 0 bases from V and 3 bases from J, leaving 7 bases between. CDR1 is SGHNT, CDR2 YYREEE, per germline (reference sequence). The CDR3 runs to 14 residues. The CDR3: CASSLAGYGNTIYF. CDR3 nucleotides: TGTGCCAGCAGCTTGGCGGGGTATGGAAACACCATATATTTT.

The rearrangement joins TRBV11-3 to TRBJ2-3; 11 positions agree with TRBD2. This CDR3 is 16 amino acids long. Losses at the gene ends were 4 bases for V and 2 bases for J; bases not matched to a gene: 5. Germline CDR1 and CDR2: SGHNT and YENEEA. CDR3 protein: CASSSGTSGFTDTQYF. The CDR3, as DNA: TGTGCCAGCAGCTCAGGGACTAGCGGATTCACAGATACGCAGTATTTT. Full variable domain (missing parts from reference TRBV11-3 and TRBJ2-3): EAGVVQSPRYKIIEKKQPVAFWCNPISGHNTLYWYLQNLGQGPELLIRYENEEAVDDSQLPKDRFSAERLKGVDSTLKIQPAELGDSAVYLCASSSGTSGFTDTQYFGPGTRLTVL.

V and J are TRBV7-3 and TRBJ2-2, with TRBD2 as a possible D gene (6 bases). The CDR3 contains 15 residues. Germline V gives CDR1 SGHTA, CDR2 FQGTGA. The germline V and J ends were trimmed by 6 bases and 1 base, with 12 bases remaining between them. The chain's CDR3 is CASSPAGGNTGELFF. The CDR3 bases are TGTGCCAGCAGTCCCGCCGGGGGGAACACCGGGGAGCTGTTTTTT.

This clone showed up just a few times. V gene TRBV13 combines with J gene TRBJ1-6, with 8 bases that match TRBD1. The germline CDR1 and CDR2 sequences are PRHDT and FYEKMQ (reference sequence). The CDR3 covers 18 residues. V shed 5 bases, J shed 0 bases, and the junction held 9 bases outside the gene matches. The CDR3, as DNA: TGTGCCAGCAGCCGCGCCGACAGGGGAAGCTCCTATAATTCACCCCTCCACTTT. This codes for CASSRADRGSSYNSPLHF. The full variable domain, completed using reference TRBV13 and TRBJ1-6, is AAGVIQSPRHLIKEKRETATLKCYPIPRHDTVYWYQQGPGQDPQFLISFYEKMQSDKGSIPDRFSAQQFSDYHSELNMSSLELGDSALYFCASSRADRGSSYNSPLHFGNGTRLTVT.